A single sample gave rise to the 22 T cell receptor beta chains below, sequenced in a study of lymphopenia after photon versus proton radiotherapy. The repertoire was sequenced with immunoSEQ multiplex PCR; TCRdb's copy has only in-frame clones and lacks some. The table lists fewer than 50,000 clones, approximately 85% of them singletons, with over 2% in the top ten. The specimen comprised peripheral blood, sampled from a patient treated with photon-based radiotherapy. These receptors were obtained from a man aged 40-55 years with gastric cancer.

By proportion, this clone is medium-sized. Other DNA sequences of this sample code for an identical CDR3. This sequence joins TRBV10-3 and TRBJ1-3; D not resolved. Deletions cut 3 bases from V and 0 bases from J, with 6 bases between. The CDR3 is 14 residues long. Per the germline V gene, CDR1 is ENHRY and CDR2 is SYGVKD. The CDR3 nucleotides read TGTGCCATCAGTGACAGGAGCTCTGGAAACACCATATATTTT. It yields the protein CAISDRSSGNTIYF.

This chain uses TRBV6-1 with TRBJ2-5; 9 bases are a match to TRBD2. The V gene's germline CDR1 is MNHNS and CDR2 SASEGT. CDR3 size: 15 residues. After removal of 8 bases from V and 1 base from J, the junction contained 8 bases not matched to a gene. CDR3 in amino acids: CASYLAGALQETQYF. The CDR3, as DNA: TGTGCCAGCTACTTAGCGGGGGCCCTCCAAGAGACCCAGTACTTC.

The V call is TRBV6-1, the J call TRBJ1-6, with TRBD1 as a possible D gene (5 bases). In germline, CDR1 is MNHNS, CDR2 SASEGT. V lost 3 bases and J 9 bases, leaving 15 bases between the germline ends. The CDR3 is 15 amino acids. The CDR3 loop reads CASSDQRLGASPLHF. The CDR3 DNA reads as TGTGCCAGCAGTGATCAAAGACTCGGGGCTTCACCCCTCCACTTT.

V and J are TRBV20-1 and TRBJ2-3, with D unclear. The V end was cut by 3 bases, the J end by 4 bases, with 5 bases between. Looked up from germline, CDR1 is DFQATT and CDR2 is SNEGSKA (reference sequence). This CDR3 region has 11 residues. The CDR3 region has the DNA TGCAGTGCTAGGAGACCAGATACGCAGTATTTT. As protein: CSARRPDTQYF.

This clone was seen once. The chain couples TRBV30 to TRBJ1-2, with a possible D match to TRBD1 (5 bases). CDR3 length: 15 amino acids. V shed 3 bases and J shed 1 base, with 15 bases lying between them. Germline lookup yields CDR1 GTSNPN and CDR2 SVGIG (reference sequence). As DNA, the CDR3 is TGTGCCTGGAGCAGCCTCAGGGCCTTTAACTATGGCTACACCTTC. This sequence encodes CAWSSLRAFNYGYTF. The variable domain in full, completed from reference TRBV30 and TRBJ1-2, reads SQTIHQWPATLVQPVGSPLSLECTVEGTSNPNLYWYRQAAGRGLQLLFYSVGIGQISSEVPQNLSASRPQDRQFILSSKKLLLSDSGFYLCAWSSLRAFNYGYTFGSGTRLTVV.

The chain has TRBV2 and TRBJ1-5; D is ambiguous. V lost 6 bases and J lost 0, with 12 bases in between. The CDR3 contains 15 residues. In germline, CDR1 is SNHLY, CDR2 FYNNEI. The CDR3 DNA reads as TGTGCCAGCAGAGTCAGGCCCTTTAGCAATCAGCCCCAGCATTTT. It specifies CASRVRPFSNQPQHF.

Note on this clone: An end of the junction differs from the germline gene, which may be a read error. The rearrangement uses TRBV7-7 and TRBJ2-5; 7 bases line up with TRBD1. The CDR3 runs 13 residues. CDR1 and CDR2 (germline): SSHAT, FNYEAQ (reference sequence). This CDR3 is CASSLGTEETQYF. DNA for the CDR3: TGTGCTAGCAGCTTAGGGACAGAAGAGACCCAGTACTTC.

This clone was counted between two and nine times. J is TRBJ1-1 and V is TRBV18; maybe TRBD1 (5 bases). V lost 4 bases, J lost 2 bases, and 11 bases lay in between. Germline CDR1 reads KGHSH; CDR2 reads LQKENI. The CDR3 spans 14 residues. The CDR3, as DNA: TGTGCCAGCTCACAAGACAGAACAAACACTGAAGCTTTCTTT. Amino acids: CASSQDRTNTEAFF.

J is TRBJ1-2 and V is TRBV15; D gene ambiguous. V dropped 0 bases and J dropped 1 base, with 12 bases sitting between them. The CDR3 length is 16 residues. The germline V gene encodes CDR1 LNHNV and CDR2 YYDKDF (reference sequence). The CDR3 DNA follows: TGTGCCACCAGCAGAGATCGAACGGAACTTAACTATGGCTACACCTTC. Translated, it gives CATSRDRTELNYGYTF.

V usage is TRBV4-1 and J usage is TRBJ2-7, with 12 positions matching TRBD2. Germline-derived CDR1 and CDR2 are MGHRA and YSYEKL. This CDR3 is 14 amino acids long. The V segment lost 4 bases and the J segment 2 bases; nucleotides outside the gene matches: 0. CDR3 DNA: TGCGCCAGCAGCCGGACTAGCGGGGCCTACGAGCAGTACTTC. Its protein product is CASSRTSGAYEQYF.

The chain has TRBV30 and TRBJ1-2; no definite D call. From germline, CDR1 is GTSNPN and CDR2 SVGIG (reference sequence). The CDR3 is 13 amino acids. Deletions cut 3 bases from V and 2 bases from J, with 10 bases between. In nucleotides, the CDR3 is TGTGCCTGGAGGAGGCTGGGAAACTATGGCTACACCTTC. Its translation: CAWRRLGNYGYTF.

This clone was seen a single time. The rearrangement links TRBV5-4 to TRBJ2-3; no clear D. Germline V lookup: CDR1 SGHNT, CDR2 YYREEE (reference sequence). V lost 4 bases to trimming and J lost 1 base, with 13 bases between them. The CDR3 is made up of 15 amino acids. The CDR3 nucleotides read TGTGCCAGCAGCCCCCCAACGGCCCGCACAGATACGCAGTATTTT. It is translated as CASSPPTARTDTQYF.

The chain has TRBV25-1 and TRBJ2-7; 8 bases are a match to TRBD2. The CDR3 has 15 residues. Trimming cost V 3 bases and J 7 bases; bases outside gene matches: 11. The germline V gene encodes CDR1 MGHDK and CDR2 SYGVNS. This chain's CDR3 is CASSEPGLGTREQYF. The CDR3 DNA reads TGTGCCAGCAGTGAGCCGGGACTAGGAACGAGGGAGCAGTACTTC.

This chain uses TRBV5-4 with TRBJ1-2; D not resolved. CDR1 and CDR2 (germline): SGHNT, YYREEE (reference sequence). CDR3 length: 12 residues. Between the trimmed V and J ends, which lost 1 base and 5 bases, there was a span of 6 bases. CDR3 sequence: CASSLFRYGYTF. The CDR3 DNA reads as TGTGCCAGCAGCTTGTTTAGGTATGGCTACACCTTC.

This rearrangement joins TRBV7-2 to TRBJ1-1; D not resolved. Between the trimmed V and J ends, which lost 4 bases and 1 base, there was a span of 19 bases. This CDR3 contains 17 residues. Germline CDR1 and CDR2: SGHTA and FQGNSA. For the CDR3, the DNA is TGTGCCAGCAGCTCCGGCCGGGGTCGAGCGGGGAACACTGAAGCTTTCTTT. This translates into CASSSGRGRAGNTEAFF.

V usage is TRBV9 and J usage is TRBJ1-1; 7 bases are shared with TRBD1. This CDR3 contains 13 residues. Trimming at V came to 4 bases and at J to 3 bases, leaving 3 bases not matched to a gene. Germline V gene sequence: CDR1 SGDLS, CDR2 YYNGEE. The CDR3 spells CASSQGGYTEAFF. As DNA, the CDR3 is TGTGCCAGCAGCCAGGGGGGGTACACTGAAGCTTTCTTT. Combining the CDR3 with reference TRBV9 and TRBJ1-1 gives the whole variable domain DSGVTQTPKHLITATGQRVTLRCSPRSGDLSVYWYQQSLDQGLQFLIQYYNGEERAKGNILERFSAQQFPDLHSELNLSSLELGDSALYFCASSQGGYTEAFFGQGTRLTVV.

This rearrangement joins TRBV27 to TRBJ1-2; D not resolved. V lost 2 bases to trimming and J lost 3 bases, with 13 bases between them. The CDR3 covers 15 residues. CDR1 MNHEY and CDR2 SMNVEV come from the germline V gene (reference sequence). CDR3 loop: CASSLGGASHYGYTF. CDR3 nucleotide sequence: TGTGCCAGCAGTTTAGGAGGCGCCAGCCACTATGGCTACACCTTC.

J is TRBJ1-1 and V is TRBV7-2; TRBD1 agrees at 9 bases. The V gene end was trimmed by 0 bases and the J gene end by 0 bases; junction bases not matched to a gene: 8. The CDR3 totals 18 residues. Germline values: CDR1 SGHTA, CDR2 FQGNSA. CDR3 protein: CASSLALGTGTLNTEAFF. As DNA, the CDR3 is TGTGCCAGCAGCTTAGCCCTCGGGACAGGGACGTTGAACACTGAAGCTTTCTTT. The full variable domain, in which reference TRBV7-2 and TRBJ1-1 provide the parts outside the CDR3, is GAGVSQSPSNKVTEKGKDVELRCDPISGHTALYWYRQSLGQGLEFLIYFQGNSAPDKSGLPSDRFSAERTGGSVSTLTIQRTQQEDSAVYLCASSLALGTGTLNTEAFFGQGTRLTVV.

Only one count was recorded for this clone. The chain joins TRBV7-8 to TRBJ2-1, with 8 positions matching TRBD2. V shed 4 bases, J shed 8 bases, and the junction held 13 bases outside the gene matches. Germline assignment: CDR1 SGHVS and CDR2 FQNEAQ. There are 16 residues in the CDR3. CDR3 DNA: TGTGCCAGCAGCTCGGGACCCGGGACTAGTATGTATGAGCAGTTCTTC. Translation gives CASSSGPGTSMYEQFF.

The chain links TRBV30 to TRBJ1-3; TRBD1 might be the D (5 bases). Per the germline V gene, CDR1 is GTSNPN and CDR2 is SVGIG (reference sequence). Trimming removed 8 bases from V and 2 bases from J, with 10 bases in between. The CDR3 totals 12 residues. CDR3 residues: CAGGTPGNTIYF. The CDR3, as DNA: TGTGCCGGGGGTACGCCTGGAAACACCATATATTTT.

V is TRBV30 and J is TRBJ1-1; no firm D call. The germline V gene encodes CDR1 GTSNPN and CDR2 SVGIG (reference sequence). This CDR3 region has 14 residues. V dropped 0 bases and J dropped 6 bases, with 14 bases sitting between them. The CDR3 region is CAWSVRRLTAEAFF. The DNA of the CDR3 is TGTGCCTGGAGTGTACGGCGGCTTACGGCTGAAGCTTTCTTT.

V and J are TRBV18 and TRBJ2-5; 9 bases agree with TRBD2. The V gene end was trimmed by 3 bases and the J gene end by 1 base; junction bases not matched to a gene: 3. The germline V gene encodes CDR1 KGHSH and CDR2 LQKENI. The CDR3 has 15 amino acids. CDR3 DNA sequence: TGTGCCAGCTCACCGCTAGCGGGGCGCCAAGAGACCCAGTACTTC. Amino acid sequence: CASSPLAGRQETQYF.